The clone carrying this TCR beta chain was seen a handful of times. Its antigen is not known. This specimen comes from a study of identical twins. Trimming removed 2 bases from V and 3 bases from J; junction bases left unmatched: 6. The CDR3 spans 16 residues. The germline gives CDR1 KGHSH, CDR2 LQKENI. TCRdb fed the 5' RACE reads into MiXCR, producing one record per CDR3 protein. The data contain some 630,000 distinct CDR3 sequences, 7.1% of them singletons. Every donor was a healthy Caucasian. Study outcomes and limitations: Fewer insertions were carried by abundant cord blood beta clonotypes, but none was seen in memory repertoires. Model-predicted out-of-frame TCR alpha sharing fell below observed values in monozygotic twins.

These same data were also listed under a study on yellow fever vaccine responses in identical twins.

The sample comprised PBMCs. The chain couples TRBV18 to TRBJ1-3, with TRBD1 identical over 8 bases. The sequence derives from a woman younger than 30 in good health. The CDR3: CASSPSGQGGGNTIYF. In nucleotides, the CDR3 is TGTGCCAGCTCACCATCCGGACAGGGCGGTGGAAACACCATATATTTT.